The clone carrying this T cell receptor (beta chain) was recorded once. Its antigen is as yet unknown. This specimen comes from a study of T cells in tuberculosis. Study findings and constraints: Samples were chosen by availability of cryopreserved specimens.

The CDR3 runs 11 residues. After removal of 8 bases from V and 7 bases from J, the junction contained 4 bases not matched to a gene. CDR1 is MNHEY, CDR2 SVGAGI, per germline. Time point indicated: new active TB diagnosis, blood taken before or within 7 days of starting treatment. Patients were newly diagnosed, HIV-seronegative, and aged 18 or older. Each patient had positive sputum smear microscopy and/or positive culture. Only in-frame clones appear in the TCRdb table, and some are missing; sequencing was by immunoSEQ multiplex PCR. The sample has around 23,000 clones; roughly 88% are singletons. Sequenced material: PBMCs, taken at tuberculosis diagnosis. The chain couples TRBV6-5 to TRBJ2-7, with 8 bases identical to TRBD2. This receptor was obtained from an adult with tuberculosis. Here the CDR3 DNA reads TGTGCCAGCTATCGGGGGGGGGAGCAGTACTTC. Translation: CASYRGGEQYF.